This TCR beta chain appears in the sequencing data of a study of blood T cell repertoires in COVID-19. About the study: The United States, Italy and Spain were the sources of the acute and convalescent COVID-19 samples.

Repertoires were generated with immunoSEQ multiplex PCR, while TCRdb's copy carries only in-frame clones and drops some. The sample lists 45,000 to 65,000 clones; 90% were seen once. The V gene end was trimmed by 2 bases and the J gene end by 0 bases; junction bases not matched to a gene: 5. This CDR3 contains 16 residues. The germline V gene has CDR1 MDHEN and CDR2 SYDVKM. The TCR was taken from a human donor in a cohort sampled during active COVID-19. This chain uses TRBV28 with TRBJ2-7; TRBD2 aligns across 9 bases. Material for sequencing was peripheral blood. The CDR3 protein is CASSLTWTSASYEQYF. For the CDR3, the DNA is TGTGCCAGCAGTTTAACCTGGACTAGCGCCTCCTACGAGCAGTACTTC.